These 24 T cell receptor beta chains were sequenced from one sample in a study of shared clonotypes between healthy human individuals. TCRdb's copy holds only in-frame clones and misses some; the assay was immunoSEQ multiplex PCR. The sample includes 1.5 million to 1.9 million clones, 95% to 99% of them seen just once. Sequenced sample: naive CD4+ T cells sorted from blood. Subset indicated: CD45RA+ positively selected. These TCRs come from a man aged 30-40 years in good health.

J is TRBJ1-4 and V is TRBV6-1; 7 bases line up with TRBD1. With 4 bases clipped from V and 8 bases from J, the junction kept 13 bases outside the gene matches. The CDR3 runs to 16 residues. Germline CDR1 and CDR2: MNHNS and SASEGT. CDR3 sequence (DNA): TGTGCCAGCAGTGGCAAGGGAGGGACAGTACGAGAAAAACTGTTTTTT. Its protein is CASSGKGGTVREKLFF.

The CDR3 is CASTSGSRNTGELFF. CDR3 nucleotide sequence: TGTGCCAGCACCAGCGGGAGCCGGAACACCGGGGAGCTGTTTTTT. The J gene is TRBJ2-2, the V gene TRBV2; TRBD2 agrees at 8 bases. The germline V gene encodes CDR1 SNHLY and CDR2 FYNNEI. This CDR3 spans 15 amino acids. V was clipped by 7 bases and J by 1 base; unmatched bases: 5.

The rearrangement links TRBV29-1 to TRBJ2-5, with D possibly matching TRBD1 (6 bases). The CDR3 consists of 13 residues. V lost 7 bases and J lost 5, with 17 bases in between. CDR1 SQVTM and CDR2 ANQGSEA come from the germline V gene. In nucleotides, the CDR3 is TGCAGCGCACGGTGGGGGCTAGGGGAGACCCAGTACTTC. It codes for CSARWGLGETQYF. The whole variable domain, filled in from reference TRBV29-1 and TRBJ2-5, reads SAVISQKPSRDICQRGTSLTIQCQVDSQVTMMFWYRQQPGQSLTLIATANQGSEATYESGFVIDKFPISRPNLTFSTLTVSNMSPEDSSIYLCSARWGLGETQYFGPGTRLLVL.

The chain joins TRBV7-8 to TRBJ1-4; TRBD1 aligns across 7 bases. The CDR3 spans 16 residues. V shed 5 bases, J shed 6 bases, and the junction held 12 bases outside the gene matches. CDR1 SGHVS and CDR2 FQNEAQ come from the germline V gene. DNA of the CDR3: TGTGCCAGCAGCGTCGGTCCCGGGACAGTAGATGAAAAACTGTTTTTT. Its protein is CASSVGPGTVDEKLFF.

The V gene is TRBV5-3, the J gene TRBJ2-3; D gene ambiguous. TRBV5-3 is an open reading frame, and its role is uncertain. The V end lost 1 base, the J end lost 6 bases, and 18 bases lay between the germline ends. The CDR3 runs 16 residues. In nucleotides, the CDR3 is TGTGCCAGAAGCTTGAAATACTTGACTCCTTCGGATACGCAGTATTTT. The encoded protein is CARSLKYLTPSDTQYF.

This chain links TRBV27 with TRBJ1-2; 10 bases are shared with TRBD1. CDR1 MNHEY and CDR2 SMNVEV come from the germline V gene (reference sequence). This CDR3 region has 15 residues. V shed 5 bases and J 8 bases; nucleotides not matched to a gene: 11. The CDR3 spells CASSPDRQGAAGYTF. The DNA for the CDR3 is TGTGCCAGCAGTCCCGATCGACAGGGGGCTGCGGGCTACACCTTC.

The chain is built from TRBV5-1 and TRBJ2-5; D unclear. Trimming pared 3 bases from V and 10 bases from J, leaving 16 bases between. The CDR3 spans 13 residues. In germline, CDR1 is SGHRS, CDR2 YFSETQ. CDR3 coding DNA: TGCGCCAGCAGCTCCGGACCGTCGTTTGTCCAGTACTTC. This gives the protein CASSSGPSFVQYF.

The gene calls are TRBV5-4 and TRBJ2-1; 9 bases fit TRBD2. In germline, CDR1 is SGHNT, CDR2 YYREEE (reference sequence). The CDR3 is made up of 15 amino acids. The J segment lost 7 bases and the V segment lost 2 bases, leaving 7 bases of the junction unmatched. CDR3 sequence: CASSFVSAGGNEQFF. The CDR3 nucleotides are TGTGCCAGCAGCTTCGTCTCTGCGGGAGGGAATGAGCAGTTCTTC.

This rearrangement joins TRBV12-5 to TRBJ2-1; 12 bases fit TRBD2. The length of the CDR3 is 16 residues. After removal of 6 bases from V and 4 bases from J, the junction contained 7 bases not matched to a gene. Germline CDR1 is LGHNT and CDR2 is FRNRAP. The CDR3 nucleotides are TGTGCTAGTGGCCCCTCCGGGACTAGCGGGTACAATGAGCAGTTCTTC. Protein sequence: CASGPSGTSGYNEQFF.

The rearrangement uses TRBV27 and TRBJ2-7, with D unresolved. The germline V and J ends were trimmed by 3 bases and 1 base, with 7 bases remaining between them. CDR1 and CDR2 (germline): MNHEY, SMNVEV (reference sequence). The length of the CDR3 is 13 residues. The CDR3 DNA reads as TGTGCCAGCAGTTTCGCCCTATCCTACGAGCAGTACTTC. Residues: CASSFALSYEQYF.

A remark on this clone: Other DNA sequences in the sample encode the same CDR3. J is TRBJ1-5 and V is TRBV6-1, with D perhaps TRBD1 (6 bases). Germline CDR1 is MNHNS and CDR2 is SASEGT. V was clipped by 2 bases and J by 5 bases, with 10 bases between them. CDR3 length equals 14 residues. CDR3 in amino acids: CASSEIGGDQPQHF. DNA of the CDR3: TGTGCCAGCAGTGAAATCGGGGGCGATCAGCCCCAGCATTTT.

The V call is TRBV7-3, the J call TRBJ2-3, with TRBD2 matching over 7 bases. Looked up from germline, CDR1 is SGHTA and CDR2 is FQGTGA. J was trimmed by 3 bases and V by 5 bases; bases with no gene match: 11. CDR3 length: 16 residues. The CDR3 region is CASSLTGGGPTDTQYF. The CDR3 coding sequence is TGTGCCAGCAGCCTCACCGGCGGGGGACCTACAGATACGCAGTATTTT.

V and J are TRBV15 and TRBJ2-1; 7 bases align to TRBD2. There are 14 residues in the CDR3. The germline gives CDR1 LNHNV, CDR2 YYDKDF (reference sequence). V gave up 3 bases and J gave up 5 bases; unmatched junction bases: 4. DNA for the CDR3: TGTGCCACCAGCAGGGTGCGGGGGAACAATGAGCAGTTCTTC. It yields the protein CATSRVRGNNEQFF. Looking up the rest from reference TRBV15 and TRBJ2-1 gives the full variable domain: DAMVIQNPRYQVTQFGKPVTLSCSQTLNHNVMYWYQQKSSQAPKLLFHYYDKDFNNEADTPDNFQSRRPNTSFCFLDIRSPGLGDTAMYLCATSRVRGNNEQFFGPGTRLTVL.

The CDR3 DNA reads as TGTGCCAGTATTAGTCGGACCGGCAACTATGGCTACACCTTC. Translation: CASISRTGNYGYTF. The rearrangement joins TRBV9 to TRBJ1-2; D gene ambiguous. Germline CDR1 SGDLS, CDR2 YYNGEE. Trimming removed 8 bases at V and 2 bases at J, with 16 bases between. The CDR3 loop spans 14 amino acids.

This clone was counted a single time. The chain has TRBV11-2 and TRBJ2-1; D unresolved. The CDR3 consists of 14 residues. The ends were cut back, 3 bases at V and 0 bases at J, with 6 bases in the middle. Germline CDR1 reads SGHAT; CDR2 reads FQNNGV. The CDR3 spells CASSFLSSYNEQFF. CDR3 sequence (DNA): TGTGCCAGCAGCTTTCTATCCTCCTACAATGAGCAGTTCTTC.

The chain recombines TRBV5-4 with TRBJ2-7, with D perhaps matching TRBD2 (5 bases). The CDR3 runs to 13 residues. V was clipped by 1 base and J by 7 bases, with 12 bases between them. Germline V gives CDR1 SGHNT, CDR2 YYREEE (reference sequence). The CDR3 protein is CASSLSVEGEQYF. The CDR3, as DNA: TGTGCCAGCAGCTTGAGTGTCGAGGGAGAGCAGTACTTC.

V and J are TRBV7-9 and TRBJ2-5; D may be TRBD2 (6 bases). This CDR3 has 15 residues. Between the trimmed V and J ends, which lost 2 bases and 2 bases, there was a span of 12 bases. CDR1 SEHNR and CDR2 FQNEAQ come from the germline V gene (reference sequence). The CDR3 sequence is CASSLSWREQETQYF. CDR3 coding DNA: TGTGCCAGCAGCTTAAGTTGGCGGGAACAAGAGACCCAGTACTTC.

The rearrangement uses TRBV7-6 and TRBJ2-6; no reliable D call. The V gene's germline CDR1 is SGHVS and CDR2 FNYEAQ. V lost 5 bases, J lost 0 bases, and 8 bases lay in between. The CDR3 sequence is 15 residues long. This CDR3 reads CASSRGPSGANVLTF. The CDR3 DNA is TGTGCCAGCAGCCGCGGACCCTCTGGGGCCAACGTCCTGACTTTC.

The rearrangement links TRBV5-1 to TRBJ1-1; D gene unclear. CDR3 size: 15 residues. Germline CDR1 SGHRS, CDR2 YFSETQ. Deletions cut 0 bases from V and 10 bases from J, with 19 bases between. In DNA, the CDR3 is TGCGCCAGCAGCTTGGTTTCAGGCTTCATTCTGGGAGCTTTCTTT. This codes for CASSLVSGFILGAFF.

The chain joins TRBV5-1 to TRBJ2-3; D is ambiguous. The CDR3 sequence is 14 residues long. V dropped 1 base and J dropped 4 bases, with 10 bases sitting between them. Germline V gene data show CDR1 as SGHRS and CDR2 as YFSETQ. The CDR3 loop is CASSLTDFPDTQYF. The CDR3 nucleotides read TGCGCCAGCAGCTTGACAGATTTTCCAGATACGCAGTATTTT.

The gene calls are TRBV9 and TRBJ2-3; possible D gene TRBD1, 5 bases. With 1 base removed from V and 1 base from J, the gap between germline ends came to 10 bases. The CDR3 runs 15 residues. From germline, CDR1 is SGDLS and CDR2 YYNGEE. The CDR3 loop reads CASSVLARGTDTQYF. For the CDR3, the DNA is TGTGCCAGCAGCGTACTGGCCAGGGGCACAGATACGCAGTATTTT.

This chain links TRBV18 with TRBJ2-3; 16 bases agree with TRBD2. The CDR3 consists of 19 residues. J gave up 2 bases and V 3 bases, and 8 bases lay outside the gene matches. Germline V gene sequence: CDR1 KGHSH, CDR2 LQKENI. The CDR3 sequence is CASSPWTGTSGRATDTQYF. In DNA form, the CDR3 reads TGTGCCAGCTCACCTTGGACAGGGACTAGCGGGAGGGCCACAGATACGCAGTATTTT.

This chain connects TRBV28 to TRBJ1-4, with 7 bases identical to TRBD1. Germline CDR1 and CDR2: MDHEN and SYDVKM. The V segment lost 2 bases and the J segment 6 bases; nucleotides outside the gene matches: 9. The CDR3 runs 16 residues. The CDR3 DNA follows: TGTGCCAGCAGTTTAGGGACAGCCGCAGCCGATGAAAAACTGTTTTTT. Translation gives CASSLGTAAADEKLFF.

The chain has TRBV5-1 and TRBJ2-5, with 8 nucleotides matching TRBD2. V lost 0 bases and J lost 2; bases outside the gene matches: 6. Germline CDR1 reads SGHRS; CDR2 reads YFSETQ. CDR3 length: 16 amino acids. CDR3: CASSLAAIAGQETQYF. The CDR3 DNA follows: TGCGCCAGCAGCTTGGCCGCCATAGCGGGGCAAGAGACCCAGTACTTC.